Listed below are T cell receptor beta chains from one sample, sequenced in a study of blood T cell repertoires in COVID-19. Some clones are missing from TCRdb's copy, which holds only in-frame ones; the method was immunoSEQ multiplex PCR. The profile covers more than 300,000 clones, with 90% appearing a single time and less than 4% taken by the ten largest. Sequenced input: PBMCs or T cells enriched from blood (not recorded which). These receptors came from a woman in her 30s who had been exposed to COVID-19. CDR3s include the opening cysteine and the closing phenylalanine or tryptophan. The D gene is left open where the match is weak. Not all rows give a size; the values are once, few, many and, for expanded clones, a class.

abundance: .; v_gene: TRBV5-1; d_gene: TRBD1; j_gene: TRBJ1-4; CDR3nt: TGCGCCAGCAGCATTTGGACAGGGGAAAAACTGTTTTTT; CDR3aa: CASSIWTGEKLFF
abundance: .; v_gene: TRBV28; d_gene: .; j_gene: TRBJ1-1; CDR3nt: TGTGCCAGTCTTGGGACACAGAACACTGAAGCTTTCTTT; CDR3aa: CASLGTQNTEAFF
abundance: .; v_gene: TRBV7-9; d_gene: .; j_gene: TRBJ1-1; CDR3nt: TGTGCCAGCAGCGCCCAAGGAGGAACTGAAGCTTTCTTT; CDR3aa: CASSAQGGTEAFF
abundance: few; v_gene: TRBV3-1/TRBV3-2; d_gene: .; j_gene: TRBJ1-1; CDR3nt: TGTGCCAGCAGCCAGGGGGGGCCGAACACTGAAGCTTTCTTT; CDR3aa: CASSQGGPNTEAFF
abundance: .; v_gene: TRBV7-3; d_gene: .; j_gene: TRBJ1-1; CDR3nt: TGTGCCAGCAGCTTAATGGGAGGGGCAGAACATTCCACTGAAGCTTTCTTT; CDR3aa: CASSLMGGAEHSTEAFF
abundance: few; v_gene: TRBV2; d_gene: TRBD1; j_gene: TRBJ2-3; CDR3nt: TGTGCCAGCAGTGAAGGGGACAGGGCCACAGATACGCAGTATTTT; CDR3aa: CASSEGDRATDTQYF
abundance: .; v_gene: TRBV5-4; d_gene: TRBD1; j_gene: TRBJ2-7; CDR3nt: TGTGCCAGCAGCCCGAGGACAGGGATGAACGAGCAGTACTTC; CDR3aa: CASSPRTGMNEQYF
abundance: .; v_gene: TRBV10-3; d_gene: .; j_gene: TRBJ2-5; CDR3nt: TGTGCCATCAGTGAGTCTATTCTAGAAGGAACAGGGTCTGGGAAAGAGACCCAGTACTTC; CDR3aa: CAISESILEGTGSGKETQYF
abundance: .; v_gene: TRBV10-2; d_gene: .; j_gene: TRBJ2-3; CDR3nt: TGCGCCAGCCAGTTCCCGGGGGCAGATACGCAGTATTTT; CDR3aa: CASQFPGADTQYF
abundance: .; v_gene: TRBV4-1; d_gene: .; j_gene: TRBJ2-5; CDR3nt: TGCGCCAGCAGCCAGGGGGTCCGGGGCAGGGGTGAGACCCAGTACTTC; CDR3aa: CASSQGVRGRGETQYF
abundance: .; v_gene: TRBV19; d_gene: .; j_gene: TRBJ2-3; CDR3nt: TGTGCCAGTCGAAGGGGTTCCACAGATACGCAGTATTTT; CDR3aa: CASRRGSTDTQYF
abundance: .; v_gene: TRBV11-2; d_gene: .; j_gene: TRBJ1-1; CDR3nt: TGTGCCAGCAGCTTAATAGATAACACTGAAGCTTTCTTT; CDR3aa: CASSLIDNTEAFF
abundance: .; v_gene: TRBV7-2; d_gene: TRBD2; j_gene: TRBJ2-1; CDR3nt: TGTGCCAGCAGCATTAGACTAGCGGGGAGCTCCTACAATGAGCAGTTCTTC; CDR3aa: CASSIRLAGSSYNEQFF
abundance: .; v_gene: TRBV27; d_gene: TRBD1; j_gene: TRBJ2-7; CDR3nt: TGTGCCAGCAGTTTATCGGGGACAGGGGCCTACGAGCAGTACTTC; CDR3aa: CASSLSGTGAYEQYF
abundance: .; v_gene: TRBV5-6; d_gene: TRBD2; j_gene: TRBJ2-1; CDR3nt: TGTGCCAGCAGCTTGGGTCGGGGGTCTAGCGGTAACAATGAGCAGTTCTTC; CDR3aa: CASSLGRGSSGNNEQFF
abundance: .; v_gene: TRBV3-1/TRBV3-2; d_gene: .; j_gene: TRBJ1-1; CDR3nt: TGTGCCAGCAGGCCGGGTCTCGAAGCCACTGAAGCTTTCTTT; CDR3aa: CASRPGLEATEAFF
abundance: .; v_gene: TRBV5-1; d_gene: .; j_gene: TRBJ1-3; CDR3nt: TGCGCCAGCAGCCCCCTTGGGGGGGGCTCTGGAAACACCATATATTTT; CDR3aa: CASSPLGGGSGNTIYF
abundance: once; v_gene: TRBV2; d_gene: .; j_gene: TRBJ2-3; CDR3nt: TGTGCCAGCAGTACACACACCACAGATACGCAGTATTTT; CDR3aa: CASSTHTTDTQYF
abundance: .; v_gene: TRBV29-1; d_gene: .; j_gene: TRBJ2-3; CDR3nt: TGCAGCGTTGAAGTCCCCCTTTGGGGGGTAGGGACAGATACGCAGTATTTT; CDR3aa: CSVEVPLWGVGTDTQYF
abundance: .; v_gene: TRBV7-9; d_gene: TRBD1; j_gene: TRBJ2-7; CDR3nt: TGTGCCAGCAGCTTAGGGGGACAGGGTTACGAGCAGTACTTC; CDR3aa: CASSLGGQGYEQYF
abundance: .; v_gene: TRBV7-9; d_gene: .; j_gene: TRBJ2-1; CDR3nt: TGTGCCAGCAGCTTAGCACTCCGAGGCGGGGGCACCTACAATGAGCAGTTCTTC; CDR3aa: CASSLALRGGGTYNEQFF
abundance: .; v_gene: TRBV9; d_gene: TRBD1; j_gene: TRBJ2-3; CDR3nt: TGTGCCAGCAGCCGGACAGGGATCTCAACAGATACGCAGTATTTT; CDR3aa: CASSRTGISTDTQYF
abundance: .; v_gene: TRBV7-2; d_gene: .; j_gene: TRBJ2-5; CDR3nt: TGTGCCAGCAGCCCCGGGGTAGCGTGGGAGACCCAGTACTTC; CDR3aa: CASSPGVAWETQYF
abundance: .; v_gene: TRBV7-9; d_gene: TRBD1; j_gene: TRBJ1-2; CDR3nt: TGTGCCAGCAGTGACCGGACAGGAGACGCTCTTAACTATGGCTACACCTTC; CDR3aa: CASSDRTGDALNYGYTF
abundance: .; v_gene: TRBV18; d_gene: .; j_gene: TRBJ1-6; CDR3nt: TGTGCCAGCTCACCAGCCCACAGTACGGATAATTCACCCCTCCACTTT; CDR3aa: CASSPAHSTDNSPLHF
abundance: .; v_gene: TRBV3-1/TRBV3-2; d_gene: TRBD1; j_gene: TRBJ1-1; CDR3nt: TGTGCCAGCAGCCAAAGACAGGGTAAAACTGAAGCTTTCTTT; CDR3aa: CASSQRQGKTEAFF
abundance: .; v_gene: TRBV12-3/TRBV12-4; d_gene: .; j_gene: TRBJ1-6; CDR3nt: TGTGCCAGCAGAAGGGAGAGGAATTCACCCCTCCACTTT; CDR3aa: CASRRERNSPLHF
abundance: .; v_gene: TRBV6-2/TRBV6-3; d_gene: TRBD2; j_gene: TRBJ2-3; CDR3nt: TGTGCCAGCAGTTACTCGGGACTAGCGGGGGGGAACACAGATACGCAGTATTTT; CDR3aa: CASSYSGLAGGNTDTQYF
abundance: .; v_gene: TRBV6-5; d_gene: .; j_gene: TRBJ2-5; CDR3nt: TGTGCCAGCAGTATAGACCCGGGGATGACCCAGTACTTC; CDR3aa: CASSIDPGMTQYF
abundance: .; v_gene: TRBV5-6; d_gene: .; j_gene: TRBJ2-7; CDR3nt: TGTGCCAGCAGCCCCCGACAGGACTCCTACGAGCAGTACTTC; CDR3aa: CASSPRQDSYEQYF
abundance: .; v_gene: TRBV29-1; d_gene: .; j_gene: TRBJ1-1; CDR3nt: TGCAGCGTTGCGATGGGTCGGGACACTGAAGCTTTCTTT; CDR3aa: CSVAMGRDTEAFF
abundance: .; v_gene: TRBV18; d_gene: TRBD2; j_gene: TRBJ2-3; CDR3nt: TGTGCCAGCTCACCACGCGGGACTAGCGGGAGCACAGATACGCAGTATTTT; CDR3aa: CASSPRGTSGSTDTQYF
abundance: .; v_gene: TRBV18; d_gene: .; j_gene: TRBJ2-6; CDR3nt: TGTGCCAGCTCACCCCCATCGGGGAACTCTGGGGCCAACGTCCTGACTTTC; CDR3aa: CASSPPSGNSGANVLTF
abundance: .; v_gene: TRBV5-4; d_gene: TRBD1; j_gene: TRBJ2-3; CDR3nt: TGTGCCAGCAGCATGGACAGGGGCCCAGATACGCAGTATTTT; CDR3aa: CASSMDRGPDTQYF
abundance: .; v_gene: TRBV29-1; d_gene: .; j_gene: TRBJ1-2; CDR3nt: TGCAGCGTTCGAAAATCTATTAACTATGGCTACACCTTC; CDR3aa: CSVRKSINYGYTF
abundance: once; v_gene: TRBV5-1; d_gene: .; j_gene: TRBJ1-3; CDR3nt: TGCGCCAGCAGCTTGGTGGGCAGGGAAGTAGACACCATATATTTT; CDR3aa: CASSLVGREVDTIYF
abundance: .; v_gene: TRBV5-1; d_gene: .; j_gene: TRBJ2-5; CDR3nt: TGCGCCAGCAGCTTGCACAGTCGAGGGGAGACCCAGTACTTC; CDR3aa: CASSLHSRGETQYF
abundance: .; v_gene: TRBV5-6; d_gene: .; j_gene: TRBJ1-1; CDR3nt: TGTGCCAGCAGCCCCAAACAGGGTATGAACACTGAAGCTTTCTTT; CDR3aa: CASSPKQGMNTEAFF
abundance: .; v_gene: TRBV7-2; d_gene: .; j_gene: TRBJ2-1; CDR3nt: TGTGCCAGCACCCGCCGGGACTCCTTTCCGGAGCAGTTCTTC; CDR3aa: CASTRRDSFPEQFF
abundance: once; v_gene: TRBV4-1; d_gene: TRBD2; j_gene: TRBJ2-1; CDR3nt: TGCGCCAGCAGCCAGAGGACTAGCCGCTCCTACAATGAGCAGTTCTTC; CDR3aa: CASSQRTSRSYNEQFF